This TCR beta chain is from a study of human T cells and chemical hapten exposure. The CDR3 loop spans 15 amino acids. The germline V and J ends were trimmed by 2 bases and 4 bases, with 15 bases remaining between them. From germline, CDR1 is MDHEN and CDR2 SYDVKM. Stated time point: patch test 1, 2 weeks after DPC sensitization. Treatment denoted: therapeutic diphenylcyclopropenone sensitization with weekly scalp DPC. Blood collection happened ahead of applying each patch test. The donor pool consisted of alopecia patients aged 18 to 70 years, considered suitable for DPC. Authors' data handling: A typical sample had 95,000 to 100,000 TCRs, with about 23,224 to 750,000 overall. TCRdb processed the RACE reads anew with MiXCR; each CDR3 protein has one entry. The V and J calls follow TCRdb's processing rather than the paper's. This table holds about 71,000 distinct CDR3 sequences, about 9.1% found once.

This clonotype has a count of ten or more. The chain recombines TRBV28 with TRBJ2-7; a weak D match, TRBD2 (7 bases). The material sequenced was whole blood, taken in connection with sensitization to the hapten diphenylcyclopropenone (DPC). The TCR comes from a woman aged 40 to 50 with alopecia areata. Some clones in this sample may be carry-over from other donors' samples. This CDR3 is CASSLGTGGRYEQYF. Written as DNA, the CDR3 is TGTGCCAGCAGTTTAGGAACGGGGGGCAGGTACGAGCAGTACTTC.